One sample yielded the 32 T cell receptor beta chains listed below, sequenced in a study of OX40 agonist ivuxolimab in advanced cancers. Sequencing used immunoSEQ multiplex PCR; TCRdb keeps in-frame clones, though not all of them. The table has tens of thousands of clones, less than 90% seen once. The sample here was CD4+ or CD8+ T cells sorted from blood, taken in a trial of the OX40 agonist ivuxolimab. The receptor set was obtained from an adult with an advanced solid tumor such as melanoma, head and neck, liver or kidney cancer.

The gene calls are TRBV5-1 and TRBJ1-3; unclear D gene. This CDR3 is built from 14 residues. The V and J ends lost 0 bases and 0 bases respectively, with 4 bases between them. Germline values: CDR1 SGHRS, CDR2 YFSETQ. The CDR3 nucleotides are TGCGCCAGCAGCTTGGGATTCTCTGGAAACACCATATATTTT. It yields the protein CASSLGFSGNTIYF.

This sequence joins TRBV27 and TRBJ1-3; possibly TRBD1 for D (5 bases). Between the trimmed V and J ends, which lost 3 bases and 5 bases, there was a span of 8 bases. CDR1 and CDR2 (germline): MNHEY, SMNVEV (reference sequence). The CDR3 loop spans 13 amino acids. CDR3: CASSLGGRNTIYF. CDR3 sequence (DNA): TGTGCCAGCAGTTTGGGGGGAAGAAACACCATATATTTT.

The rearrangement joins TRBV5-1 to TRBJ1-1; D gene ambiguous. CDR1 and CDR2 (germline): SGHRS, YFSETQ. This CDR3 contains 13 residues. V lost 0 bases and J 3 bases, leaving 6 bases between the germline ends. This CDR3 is CASSLALYTEAFF. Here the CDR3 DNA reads TGCGCCAGCAGCTTGGCCCTTTACACTGAAGCTTTCTTT. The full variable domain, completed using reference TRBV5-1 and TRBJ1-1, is KAGVTQTPRYLIKTRGQQVTLSCSPISGHRSVSWYQQTPGQGLQFLFEYFSETQRNKGNFPGRFSGRQFSNSRSEMNVSTLELGDSALYLCASSLALYTEAFFGQGTRLTVV.

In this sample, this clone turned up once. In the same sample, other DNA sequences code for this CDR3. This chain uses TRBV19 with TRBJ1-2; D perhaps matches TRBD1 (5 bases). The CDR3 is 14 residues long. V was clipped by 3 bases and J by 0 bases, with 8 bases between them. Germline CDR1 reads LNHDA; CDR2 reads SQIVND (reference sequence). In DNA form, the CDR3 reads TGTGCCAGTAGTATTCTGGGGGCTAACTATGGCTACACCTTC. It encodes CASSILGANYGYTF.

The CDR3 DNA sequence: TGTGCCAGCAGCTCCCGTGGGGGGGGAAACACTGAAGCTTTCTTT. Translation gives CASSSRGGGNTEAFF. The chain recombines TRBV7-9 with TRBJ1-1; tentative D call: TRBD1 (5 bases). This CDR3 has 15 amino acids. In germline, CDR1 is SEHNR, CDR2 FQNEAQ (reference sequence). V lost 4 bases, J lost 2 bases, and 14 bases lay in between.

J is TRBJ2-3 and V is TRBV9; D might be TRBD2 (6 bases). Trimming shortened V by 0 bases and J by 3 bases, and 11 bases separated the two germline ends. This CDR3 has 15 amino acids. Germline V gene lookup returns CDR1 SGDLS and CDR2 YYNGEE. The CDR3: CASSVGAGRTDTQYF. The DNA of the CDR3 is TGTGCCAGCAGCGTAGGGGCAGGGAGGACAGATACGCAGTATTTT.

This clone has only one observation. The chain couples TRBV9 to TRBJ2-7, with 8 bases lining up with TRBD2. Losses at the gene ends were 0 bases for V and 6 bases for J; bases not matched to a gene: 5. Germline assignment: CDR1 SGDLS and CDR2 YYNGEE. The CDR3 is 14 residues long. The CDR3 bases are TGTGCCAGCAGCGTAGCTGCGGGGGGAGGCGAGCAGTACTTC. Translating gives CASSVAAGGGEQYF.

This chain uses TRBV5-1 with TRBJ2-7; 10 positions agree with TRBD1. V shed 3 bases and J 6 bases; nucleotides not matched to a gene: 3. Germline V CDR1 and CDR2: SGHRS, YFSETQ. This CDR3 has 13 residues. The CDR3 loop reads CASSWTGGLEQYF. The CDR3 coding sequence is TGCGCCAGCAGCTGGACAGGGGGGCTCGAGCAGTACTTC.

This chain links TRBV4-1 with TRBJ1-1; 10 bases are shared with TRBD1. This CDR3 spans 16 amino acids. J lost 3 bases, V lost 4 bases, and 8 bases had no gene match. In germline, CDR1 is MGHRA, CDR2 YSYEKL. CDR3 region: CASSPGTGAKDTEAFF. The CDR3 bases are TGCGCCAGCAGCCCCGGGACAGGGGCCAAGGACACTGAAGCTTTCTTT.

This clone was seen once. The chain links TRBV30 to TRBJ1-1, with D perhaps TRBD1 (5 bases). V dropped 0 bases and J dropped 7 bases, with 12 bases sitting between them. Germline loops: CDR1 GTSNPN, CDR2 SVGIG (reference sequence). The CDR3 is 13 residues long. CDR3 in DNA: TGTGCCTGGAGTGTACACGGGGGGGGTGAAGCTTTCTTT. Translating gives CAWSVHGGGEAFF.

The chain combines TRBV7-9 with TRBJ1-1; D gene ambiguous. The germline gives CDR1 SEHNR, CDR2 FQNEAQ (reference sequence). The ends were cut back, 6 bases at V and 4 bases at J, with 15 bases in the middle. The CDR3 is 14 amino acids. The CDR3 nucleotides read TGTGCCAGCAGTTCCACAAGGTTGGGCACTGAAGCTTTCTTT. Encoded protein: CASSSTRLGTEAFF.

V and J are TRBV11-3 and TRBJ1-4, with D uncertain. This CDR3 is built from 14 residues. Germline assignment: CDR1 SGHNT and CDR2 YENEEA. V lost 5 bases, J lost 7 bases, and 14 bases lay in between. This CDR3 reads CASSRPGLTEKLFF. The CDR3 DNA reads TGTGCCAGCAGCCGCCCGGGTCTGACTGAAAAACTGTTTTTT.

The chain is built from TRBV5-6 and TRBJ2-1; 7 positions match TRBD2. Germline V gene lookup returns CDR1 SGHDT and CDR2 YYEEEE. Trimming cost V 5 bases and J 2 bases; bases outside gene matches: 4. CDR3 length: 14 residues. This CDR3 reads CASSRLAPYNEQFF. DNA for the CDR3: TGTGCCAGCAGTCGACTAGCCCCCTACAATGAGCAGTTCTTC.

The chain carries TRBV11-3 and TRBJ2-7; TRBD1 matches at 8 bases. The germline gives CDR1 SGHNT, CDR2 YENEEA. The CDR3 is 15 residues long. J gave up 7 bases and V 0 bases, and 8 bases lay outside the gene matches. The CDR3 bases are TGTGCCAGCAGCTTAGATGCGGACAGGGAATTTGAGCAGTACTTC. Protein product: CASSLDADREFEQYF. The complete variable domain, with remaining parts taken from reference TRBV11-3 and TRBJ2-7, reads EAGVVQSPRYKIIEKKQPVAFWCNPISGHNTLYWYLQNLGQGPELLIRYENEEAVDDSQLPKDRFSAERLKGVDSTLKIQPAELGDSAVYLCASSLDADREFEQYFGPGTRLTVT.

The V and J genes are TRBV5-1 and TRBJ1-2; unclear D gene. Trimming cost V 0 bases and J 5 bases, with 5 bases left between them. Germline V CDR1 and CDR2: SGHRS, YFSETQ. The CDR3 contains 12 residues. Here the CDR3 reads CASSLEGYGYTF. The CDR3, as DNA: TGCGCCAGCAGCTTGGAAGGGTATGGCTACACCTTC.

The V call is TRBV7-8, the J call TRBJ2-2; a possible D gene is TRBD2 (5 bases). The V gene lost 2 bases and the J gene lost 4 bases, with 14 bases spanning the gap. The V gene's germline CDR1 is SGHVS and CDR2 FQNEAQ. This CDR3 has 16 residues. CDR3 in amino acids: CASSLNRARGTGELFF. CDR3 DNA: TGTGCCAGCAGCTTAAACCGGGCCCGGGGCACCGGGGAGCTGTTTTTT.

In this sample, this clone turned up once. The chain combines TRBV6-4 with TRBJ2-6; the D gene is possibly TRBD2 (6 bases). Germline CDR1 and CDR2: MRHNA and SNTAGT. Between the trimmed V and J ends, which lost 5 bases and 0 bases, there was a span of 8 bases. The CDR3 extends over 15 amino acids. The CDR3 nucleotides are TGTGCCAGCAGTCCCGGGGGCTCTGGGGCCAACGTCCTGACTTTC. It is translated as CASSPGGSGANVLTF.

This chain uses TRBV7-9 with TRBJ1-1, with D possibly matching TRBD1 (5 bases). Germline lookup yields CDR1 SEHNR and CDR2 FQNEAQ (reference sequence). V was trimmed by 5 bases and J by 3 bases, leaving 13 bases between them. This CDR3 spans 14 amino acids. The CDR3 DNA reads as TGTGCCAGCAGCCCATCGCCGGGGGACACTGAAGCTTTCTTT. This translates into CASSPSPGDTEAFF.

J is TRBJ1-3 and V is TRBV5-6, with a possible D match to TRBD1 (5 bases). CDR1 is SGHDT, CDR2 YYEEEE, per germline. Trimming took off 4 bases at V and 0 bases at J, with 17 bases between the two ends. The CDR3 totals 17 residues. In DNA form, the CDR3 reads TGTGCCAGCAGCAAGAGGGGACTCCCGAGCTCTGGAAACACCATATATTTT. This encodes CASSKRGLPSSGNTIYF. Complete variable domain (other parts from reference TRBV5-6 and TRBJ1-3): DAGVTQSPTHLIKTRGQQVTLRCSPKSGHDTVSWYQQALGQGPQFIFQYYEEEERQRGNFPDRFSGHQFPNYSSELNVNALLLGDSALYLCASSKRGLPSSGNTIYFGEGSWLTVV.

CDR3 bases: TGTGCCAGCAGCCCGTCGGGGCAGGGTGTTGAAAAACTGTTTTTT. It translates to CASSPSGQGVEKLFF. This rearrangement joins TRBV5-5 to TRBJ1-4; possibly TRBD1 for D (5 bases). The CDR3 consists of 15 residues. CDR1 and CDR2 (germline): SGHKS, YYEKEE (reference sequence). Deletions cut 4 bases from V and 7 bases from J, with 17 bases between.

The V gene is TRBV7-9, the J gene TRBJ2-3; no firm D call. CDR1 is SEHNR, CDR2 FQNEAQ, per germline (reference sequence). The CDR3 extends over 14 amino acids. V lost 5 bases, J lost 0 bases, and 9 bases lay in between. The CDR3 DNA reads TGTGCCAGCAGCCCTGCCATAAGCACAGATACGCAGTATTTT. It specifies CASSPAISTDTQYF.

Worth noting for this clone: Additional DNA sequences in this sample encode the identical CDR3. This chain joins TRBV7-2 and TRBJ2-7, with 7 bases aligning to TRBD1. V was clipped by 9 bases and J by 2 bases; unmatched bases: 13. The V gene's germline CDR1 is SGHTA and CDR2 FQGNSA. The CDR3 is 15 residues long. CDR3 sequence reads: CASSPWTGLTYEQYF. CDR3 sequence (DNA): TGTGCCAGTAGCCCCTGGACAGGTTTGACCTACGAGCAGTACTTC. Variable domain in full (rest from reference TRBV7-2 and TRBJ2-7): GAGVSQSPSNKVTEKGKDVELRCDPISGHTALYWYRQSLGQGLEFLIYFQGNSAPDKSGLPSDRFSAERTGGSVSTLTIQRTQQEDSAVYLCASSPWTGLTYEQYFGPGTRLTVT.

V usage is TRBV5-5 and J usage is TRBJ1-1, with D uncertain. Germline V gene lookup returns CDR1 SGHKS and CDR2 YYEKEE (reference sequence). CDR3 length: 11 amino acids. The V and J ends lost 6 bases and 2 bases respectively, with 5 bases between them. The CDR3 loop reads CASIKNTEAFF. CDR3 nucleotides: TGTGCCAGCATCAAAAACACTGAAGCTTTCTTT. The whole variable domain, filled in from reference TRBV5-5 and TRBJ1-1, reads DAGVTQSPTHLIKTRGQQVTLRCSPISGHKSVSWYQQVLGQGPQFIFQYYEKEERGRGNFPDRFSARQFPNYSSELNVNALLLGDSALYLCASIKNTEAFFGQGTRLTVV.

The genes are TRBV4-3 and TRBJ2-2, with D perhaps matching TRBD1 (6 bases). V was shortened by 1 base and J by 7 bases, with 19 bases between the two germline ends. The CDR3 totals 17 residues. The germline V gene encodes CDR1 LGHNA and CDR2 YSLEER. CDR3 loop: CASSQADRPDANGELFF. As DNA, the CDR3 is TGCGCCAGCAGCCAAGCAGACAGGCCAGACGCCAACGGGGAGCTGTTTTTT.

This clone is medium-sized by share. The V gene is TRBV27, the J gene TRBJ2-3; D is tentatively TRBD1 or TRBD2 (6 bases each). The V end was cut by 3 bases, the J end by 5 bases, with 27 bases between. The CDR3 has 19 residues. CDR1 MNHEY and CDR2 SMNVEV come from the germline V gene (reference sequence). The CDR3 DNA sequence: TGTGCCAGCAGTTTCCAACGCCCGGCCCCCACAGGGAGGATAGATACGCAGTATTTT. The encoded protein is CASSFQRPAPTGRIDTQYF.

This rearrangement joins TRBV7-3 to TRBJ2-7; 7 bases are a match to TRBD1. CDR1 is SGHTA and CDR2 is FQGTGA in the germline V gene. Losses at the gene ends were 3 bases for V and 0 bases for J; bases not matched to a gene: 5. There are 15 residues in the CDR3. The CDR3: CASSFDRDSSYEQYF. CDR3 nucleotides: TGTGCCAGCAGCTTCGACCGGGACAGCTCCTACGAGCAGTACTTC.

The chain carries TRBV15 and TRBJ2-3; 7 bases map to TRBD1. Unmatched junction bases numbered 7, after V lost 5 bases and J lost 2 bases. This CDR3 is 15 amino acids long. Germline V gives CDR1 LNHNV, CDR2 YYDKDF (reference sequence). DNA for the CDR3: TGTGCCACCAGCTATAACAGGGGCCCCACAGATACGCAGTATTTT. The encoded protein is CATSYNRGPTDTQYF.

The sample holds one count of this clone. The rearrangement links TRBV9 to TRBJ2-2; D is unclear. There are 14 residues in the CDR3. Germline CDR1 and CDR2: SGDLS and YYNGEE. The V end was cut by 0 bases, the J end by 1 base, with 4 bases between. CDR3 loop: CASSVVRNTGELFF. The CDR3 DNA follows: TGTGCCAGCAGCGTAGTCAGGAACACCGGGGAGCTGTTTTTT.

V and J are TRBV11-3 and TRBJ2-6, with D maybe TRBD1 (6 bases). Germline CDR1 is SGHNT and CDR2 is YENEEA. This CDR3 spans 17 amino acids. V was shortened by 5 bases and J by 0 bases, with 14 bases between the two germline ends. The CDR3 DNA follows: TGTGCCAGCAGCCCGGACAGTCTTACCTCTGGGGCCAACGTCCTGACTTTC. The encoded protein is CASSPDSLTSGANVLTF.

CDR3 protein: CASSLDSGRRMNTEAFF. CDR3 coding DNA: TGTGCCAGCAGCTTGGATTCTGGGAGGCGGATGAACACTGAAGCTTTCTTT. This sequence joins TRBV5-4 and TRBJ1-1, with D uncertain. Trimming cost V 0 bases and J 0 bases, with 15 bases left between them. Germline CDR1 is SGHNT and CDR2 is YYREEE (reference sequence). The CDR3 is 17 residues long. The full variable domain, rest sourced from reference TRBV5-4 and TRBJ1-1, is ETGVTQSPTHLIKTRGQQVTLRCSSQSGHNTVSWYQQALGQGPQFIFQYYREEENGRGNFPPRFSGLQFPNYSSELNVNALELDDSALYLCASSLDSGRRMNTEAFFGQGTRLTVV.

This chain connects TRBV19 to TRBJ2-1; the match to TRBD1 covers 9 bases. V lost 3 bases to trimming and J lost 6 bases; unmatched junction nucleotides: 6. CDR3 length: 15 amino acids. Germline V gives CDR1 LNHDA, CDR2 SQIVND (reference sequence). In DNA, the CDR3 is TGTGCCAGTAGTATTGGGACAGGGACGGGCAATGAGCAGTTCTTC. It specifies CASSIGTGTGNEQFF. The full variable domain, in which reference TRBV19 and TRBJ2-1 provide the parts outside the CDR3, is DGGITQSPKYLFRKEGQNVTLSCEQNLNHDAMYWYRQDPGQGLRLIYYSQIVNDFQKGDIAEGYSVSREKKESFPLTVTSAQKNPTAFYLCASSIGTGTGNEQFFGPGTRLTVL.

CDR3 sequence: CASSLLVGELFF. In DNA, the CDR3 is TGTGCCAGCAGCCTCTTAGTCGGGGAGCTGTTTTTT. V and J are TRBV14 and TRBJ2-2; D is unresolved. The ends were cut back, 4 bases at V and 7 bases at J, with 7 bases in the middle. Germline CDR1 SGHDN, CDR2 FVKESK. This CDR3 contains 12 residues.